This passage covers 9 T cell receptor beta chains from one sample sequenced in a study of shared clonotypes between healthy human individuals. The assay was immunoSEQ multiplex PCR, and TCRdb's table has in-frame clones only and misses some. This table holds 98,000 or so clones, under 70% found once. Sequenced input: memory CD8+ T cells sorted from blood. Subset in this sample: CD45RO+ cells pooled with CCR7-negative TemRA cells. The receptor source for this set is a woman under 40 in good health.

Here the CDR3 DNA reads TGTGCCAGCAGTGAGTCGACAGGTCAAGAAAATAACTATGGCTACACCTTC. Protein: CASSESTGQENNYGYTF. The gene calls are TRBV2 and TRBJ1-2; maybe TRBD1 (6 bases). The germline CDR1 and CDR2 sequences are SNHLY and FYNNEI. Trimming removed 3 bases at V and 1 base at J, with 18 bases between. The CDR3 runs 17 residues.

This clone was picked up a small number of times. The rearrangement uses TRBV30 and TRBJ2-7, with TRBD2 matching over 11 bases. J lost 3 bases, V lost 0 bases, and 4 bases had no gene match. The CDR3 spans 15 residues. Looked up from germline, CDR1 is GTSNPN and CDR2 is SVGIG (reference sequence). CDR3 bases: TGTGCCTGGAGTGTACCCGGGACTAGCGGCTACGAGCAGTACTTC. Translated: CAWSVPGTSGYEQYF.

In this sample, this clone turned up a few times. The chain couples TRBV25-1 to TRBJ2-5; 9 nucleotides agree with TRBD1. The end of the DNA is better explained by TRBJ2-7, so the J call may be wrong. The germline gives CDR1 MGHDK, CDR2 SYGVNS. CDR3 length equals 15 residues. The chain's CDR3 is CASSGGQGSSYEQYF. The CDR3 DNA sequence: TGTGCCAGCAGTGGCGGACAGGGGTCCTCCTACGAGCAGTACTTC.

The genes are TRBV27 and TRBJ2-6; D gene unclear. The V and J ends lost 3 bases and 2 bases respectively, with 5 bases between them. This CDR3 comprises 14 residues. Germline V gives CDR1 MNHEY, CDR2 SMNVEV (reference sequence). The CDR3 coding sequence is TGTGCCAGCAGTTTCCGACCTGGGGCCAACGTCCTGACTTTC. It is translated as CASSFRPGANVLTF.

The rearrangement links TRBV29-1 to TRBJ2-1; the match to TRBD2 covers 7 bases. With 6 bases clipped from V and 5 bases from J, the junction kept 10 bases outside the gene matches. Germline CDR1 reads SQVTM; CDR2 reads ANQGSEA. This CDR3 spans 14 amino acids. CDR3 bases: TGCAGCGTGGGAGGGGAGGCGGCAAACAATGAGCAGTTCTTC. Its protein is CSVGGEAANNEQFF.

This clone was observed a single time. This chain connects TRBV5-4 to TRBJ2-7; the match to TRBD1 covers 9 bases. After removal of 0 bases from V and 3 bases from J, the junction contained 4 bases not matched to a gene. There are 15 residues in the CDR3. Germline lookup yields CDR1 SGHNT and CDR2 YYREEE (reference sequence). The CDR3: CASSLGRTGDYEQYF. CDR3 in DNA: TGTGCCAGCAGCTTGGGACGGACAGGGGACTACGAGCAGTACTTC.

This clone was seen a single time. The chain has TRBV27 and TRBJ2-3, with 8 bases aligning to TRBD1. V lost 7 bases to trimming and J lost 4 bases; unmatched junction nucleotides: 7. The CDR3 runs to 14 residues. Germline CDR1 MNHEY, CDR2 SMNVEV (reference sequence). The CDR3 DNA sequence: TGTGCCAGCAACCAGGGGGCTCGGGCAGATACGCAGTATTTT. This codes for CASNQGARADTQYF.

This chain connects TRBV19 to TRBJ2-7; the D gene is possibly TRBD2 (5 bases). Germline V CDR1 and CDR2: LNHDA, SQIVND (reference sequence). Trimming removed 1 base at V and 3 bases at J, with 10 bases between. CDR3 size: 14 residues. CDR3 in DNA: TGTGCCAGTAGTATAGCGGGAAGCGGCTACGAGCAGTACTTC. Its protein is CASSIAGSGYEQYF. The entire variable domain, with the rest obtained from reference TRBV19 and TRBJ2-7, is as follows: DGGITQSPKYLFRKEGQNVTLSCEQNLNHDAMYWYRQDPGQGLRLIYYSQIVNDFQKGDIAEGYSVSREKKESFPLTVTSAQKNPTAFYLCASSIAGSGYEQYFGPGTRLTVT.

The rearrangement links TRBV13 to TRBJ2-1, with 9 bases matching TRBD2. Trimming cost V 0 bases and J 0 bases; bases outside gene matches: 0. The length of the CDR3 is 16 residues. CDR1 PRHDT and CDR2 FYEKMQ come from the germline V gene (reference sequence). Here the CDR3 DNA reads TGTGCCAGCAGCTTAGGGACTAGCGGCTCCTACAATGAGCAGTTCTTC. This encodes CASSLGTSGSYNEQFF.